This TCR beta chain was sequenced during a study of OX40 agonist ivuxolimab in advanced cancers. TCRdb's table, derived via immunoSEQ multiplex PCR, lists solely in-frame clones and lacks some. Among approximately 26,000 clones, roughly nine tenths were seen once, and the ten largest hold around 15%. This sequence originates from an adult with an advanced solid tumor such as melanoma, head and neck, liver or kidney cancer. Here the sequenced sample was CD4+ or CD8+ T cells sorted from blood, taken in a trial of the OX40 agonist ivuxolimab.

CDR3 region: CSVGGSYEQYF. The DNA of the CDR3 is TGCAGCGTCGGGGGGTCCTACGAGCAGTACTTC. The V call is TRBV29-1, the J call TRBJ2-7; the match to TRBD2 covers 7 bases. Germline V lookup: CDR1 SQVTM, CDR2 ANQGSEA. V was clipped by 6 bases and J by 1 base; unmatched bases: 0. The CDR3 covers 11 residues.